These 23 T cell receptor beta chains were all obtained from the same sample, sequenced in a study of blood T cell repertoires in COVID-19. Sequencing used immunoSEQ multiplex PCR; TCRdb keeps in-frame clones, though not all of them. This table has 150,000 to 170,000 clones, around 83% appearing once. Sequencing input: peripheral blood. The origin of the receptors is a woman between 55 and 75 years old with COVID-19, enrolled during active disease.

J is TRBJ2-3 and V is TRBV4-2; 9 bases agree with TRBD1. Germline CDR1 and CDR2: LGHNA and YNFKEQ. V lost 0 bases and J lost 3; bases outside the gene matches: 1. This CDR3 is built from 15 residues. As DNA, the CDR3 is TGTGCCAGCAGCCAAGATGGGACAGGGACAGATACGCAGTATTTT. As protein: CASSQDGTGTDTQYF.

This chain links TRBV11-2 with TRBJ1-2; weak D call: TRBD1 (5 bases). Trimming shortened V by 1 base and J by 12 bases, and 12 bases separated the two germline ends. CDR1 and CDR2 from the germline V gene are SGHAT and FQNNGV. This CDR3 is 12 amino acids long. The CDR3 bases are TGTGCCAGCAGCTTAGGACAGATTCGCCACACCTTC. It specifies CASSLGQIRHTF.

The chain employs TRBV7-6 and TRBJ1-3, with TRBD1 matching over 9 bases. J lost 3 bases, V lost 4 bases, and 4 bases had no gene match. The CDR3 has 15 amino acids. CDR1 and CDR2 (germline): SGHVS, FNYEAQ. The CDR3 here is CASSSQGAGGNTIYF. Here the CDR3 DNA reads TGTGCCAGCAGCTCACAGGGGGCAGGTGGAAACACCATATATTTT.

The chain joins TRBV19 to TRBJ1-1; 7 bases are shared with TRBD1. The V gene's germline CDR1 is LNHDA and CDR2 SQIVND (reference sequence). The length of the CDR3 is 17 residues. V lost 3 bases, J lost 0 bases, and 10 bases stayed unmatched. As DNA, the CDR3 is TGTGCCAGTAGTATTCGGACAGGAGGTCCCATGAACACTGAAGCTTTCTTT. Translated, it gives CASSIRTGGPMNTEAFF. Supplemented by reference TRBV19 and TRBJ1-1, the full variable domain reads DGGITQSPKYLFRKEGQNVTLSCEQNLNHDAMYWYRQDPGQGLRLIYYSQIVNDFQKGDIAEGYSVSREKKESFPLTVTSAQKNPTAFYLCASSIRTGGPMNTEAFFGQGTRLTVV.

The rearrangement joins TRBV12-3 or TRBV12-4 to TRBJ1-1; D is possibly TRBD1 (5 bases). V lost 7 bases and J 4 bases, leaving 13 bases between the germline ends. The length of the CDR3 is 13 residues. The CDR3 region has the DNA TGTGCCAGCACCTCAGGGACTGGCACTGAAGCTTTCTTT. Its translation is CASTSGTGTEAFF.

The chain joins TRBV9 to TRBJ1-6; 9 nucleotides agree with TRBD1. V gave up 4 bases and J gave up 9 bases; unmatched junction bases: 5. This CDR3 comprises 14 residues. Germline CDR1 SGDLS, CDR2 YYNGEE. CDR3 loop: CASSRDRAGSPLHF. CDR3 sequence (DNA): TGTGCCAGCAGCCGGGACAGGGCGGGTTCACCCCTCCACTTT.

The chain couples TRBV9 to TRBJ1-5, with 10 bases that match TRBD1. This CDR3 has 15 residues. Looked up from germline, CDR1 is SGDLS and CDR2 is YYNGEE. V lost 4 bases to trimming and J lost 6 bases; unmatched junction nucleotides: 7. The CDR3, as DNA: TGTGCCAGCAGCTCGGGACAGGGGATAGGTCAGCCCCAGCATTTT. Translation gives CASSSGQGIGQPQHF.

V is TRBV7-9 and J is TRBJ1-3, with a tentative D call TRBD1 (5 bases). CDR1 and CDR2 (germline): SEHNR, FQNEAQ (reference sequence). The V end lost 1 base, the J end lost 0 bases, and 10 bases lay between the germline ends. The CDR3 runs 16 residues. The CDR3 coding sequence is TGTGCCAGCAGCTTAGGACAGCCGAACTCTGGAAACACCATATATTTT. Residues: CASSLGQPNSGNTIYF.

V gene TRBV10-3 combines with J gene TRBJ1-2; 9 nucleotides agree with TRBD1. CDR1 is ENHRY, CDR2 SYGVKD, per germline. Trimming took 8 bases from V and 5 from J; bases not matched to a gene: 6. There are 13 residues in the CDR3. The CDR3 region is CAISTGGDYGYTF. In DNA form, the CDR3 reads TGTGCCATCTCGACAGGGGGGGATTATGGCTACACCTTC.

CDR3 bases: TGTGCCAGCAGCCACGGAGGAGGGGCCACTGAAGCTTTCTTT. As protein: CASSHGGGATEAFF. The chain has TRBV27 and TRBJ1-1; TRBD1 is a possible D gene (5 bases). The germline V gene has CDR1 MNHEY and CDR2 SMNVEV (reference sequence). V lost 6 bases, J lost 4 bases, and 15 bases lay in between. The CDR3 covers 14 residues.

The chain is built from TRBV30 and TRBJ1-1; D is uncertain. This CDR3 region has 14 residues. Germline V gene lookup returns CDR1 GTSNPN and CDR2 SVGIG (reference sequence). Trimming cost V 5 bases and J 0 bases, with 13 bases left between them. The CDR3: CAWVISFMNTEAFF. CDR3 coding DNA: TGTGCCTGGGTAATCAGTTTTATGAACACTGAAGCTTTCTTT.

For the CDR3, the DNA is TGTGCCAGCAGTTATGTCGTCCAGCCCCAGCATTTT. This codes for CASSYVVQPQHF. The rearrangement links TRBV6-6 to TRBJ1-5; D is ambiguous. The CDR3 loop spans 12 amino acids. The germline gives CDR1 MNHNY, CDR2 SVGAGI (reference sequence). The V gene lost 3 bases and the J gene lost 7 bases, with 7 bases spanning the gap.

The V and J genes are TRBV7-2 and TRBJ1-1; D might be TRBD1 (5 bases). The V end was cut by 6 bases, the J end by 7 bases, with 9 bases between. The V gene's germline CDR1 is SGHTA and CDR2 FQGNSA. CDR3 length: 11 amino acids. For the CDR3, the DNA is TGTGCCAGCAGGGTAGGGGTTGAAGCTTTCTTT. It specifies CASRVGVEAFF.

This rearrangement joins TRBV7-3 to TRBJ1-2; no firm D call. CDR3 length: 15 amino acids. Germline loops: CDR1 SGHTA, CDR2 FQGTGA. V lost 0 bases to trimming and J lost 4 bases, with 12 bases between them. CDR3: CASSLTRSGGYGYTF. As DNA, the CDR3 is TGTGCCAGCAGCTTAACCCGATCCGGTGGCTATGGCTACACCTTC.

This clone has only one observation. The CDR3 reads CSVEAPGLASNEQFF. CDR3 bases: TGCAGCGTTGAAGCCCCGGGACTAGCGAGCAATGAGCAGTTCTTC. J is TRBJ2-1 and V is TRBV29-1; 10 bases agree with TRBD2. V trimming: 1 base; J trimming: 6 bases; junction bases outside the gene matches: 6. The germline V gene encodes CDR1 SQVTM and CDR2 ANQGSEA. This CDR3 spans 15 amino acids.

This chain joins TRBV10-3 and TRBJ1-1; 7 bases agree with TRBD1. The CDR3 has 14 residues. From germline, CDR1 is ENHRY and CDR2 SYGVKD. The V and J ends lost 3 bases and 1 base, in that order; junction bases with no gene match: 2. CDR3 coding DNA: TGTGCCATCAGTGACCAGGGGGGGAACACTGAAGCTTTCTTT. This translates into CAISDQGGNTEAFF.

This chain links TRBV7-8 with TRBJ1-5; 9 bases are a match to TRBD1. There are 19 residues in the CDR3. Germline V gene data show CDR1 as SGHVS and CDR2 as FQNEAQ. Losses at the gene ends were 3 bases for V and 1 base for J; bases not matched to a gene: 13. The CDR3 DNA follows: TGTGCCAGCAGCTTCCACATCAGGACAGGGGTAAGAAGCAATCAGCCCCAGCATTTT. Residues: CASSFHIRTGVRSNQPQHF.

The chain recombines TRBV4-2 with TRBJ2-5; tentative D call: TRBD2 (6 bases). The germline CDR1 and CDR2 sequences are LGHNA and YNFKEQ. The CDR3 has 12 amino acids. Trimming left V 6 bases short and J 5 bases short, with 10 bases between. The CDR3 region is CASSWGDETQYF. DNA for the CDR3: TGTGCCAGCAGTTGGGGGGACGAGACCCAGTACTTC.

This clone has just a few counts. The chain uses TRBV7-8 and TRBJ1-3; D gene unclear. The CDR3 consists of 17 residues. Germline V gene data show CDR1 as SGHVS and CDR2 as FQNEAQ. Trimming cost V 0 bases and J 1 base, with 13 bases left between them. The CDR3 loop reads CASSLARGRESGNTIYF. CDR3 sequence (DNA): TGTGCCAGCAGCTTAGCACGAGGGCGAGAGTCTGGAAACACCATATATTTT.

The V and J genes are TRBV12-3 or TRBV12-4 and TRBJ1-2, with D unclear. V gave up 4 bases and J gave up 7 bases, with 10 bases separating them. CDR3 length: 12 amino acids. CDR3 sequence reads: CASSSVLGGYTF. CDR3 nucleotides: TGTGCCAGCAGTTCCGTCCTCGGTGGCTACACCTTC.

The gene calls are TRBV6-6 and TRBJ1-1; 7 bases align to TRBD1. The CDR3 sequence is 14 residues long. After removal of 6 bases from V and 1 base from J, the junction contained 5 bases not matched to a gene. Germline values: CDR1 MNHNY, CDR2 SVGAGI (reference sequence). The CDR3 protein is CASRQQGTNTEAFF. CDR3 coding DNA: TGTGCCAGCAGGCAACAGGGGACGAACACTGAAGCTTTCTTT.

The CDR3 sequence: CASSESRGGTDTQYF. CDR3 nucleotides: TGTGCCAGCAGTGAATCGCGGGGGGGCACAGATACGCAGTATTTT. The rearrangement uses TRBV6-1 and TRBJ2-3; 8 positions match TRBD2. The CDR3 runs to 15 residues. Germline V CDR1 and CDR2: MNHNS, SASEGT. The V gene end was trimmed by 2 bases and the J gene end by 1 base; junction bases not matched to a gene: 2.

The chain joins TRBV19 to TRBJ1-2, with D possibly matching TRBD1 (6 bases). The CDR3 runs to 16 residues. V was cut by 5 bases and J by 4 bases, with 20 bases left in between. Germline V CDR1 and CDR2: LNHDA, SQIVND (reference sequence). The chain's CDR3 is CASSEAGATGGYGYTF. CDR3 DNA sequence: TGTGCCAGTAGTGAAGCAGGGGCTACGGGGGGCTATGGCTACACCTTC.